This TCR beta chain was sequenced during a study of response to subunit inactivated influenza vaccine. TCRdb re-called the RT-PCR reads with MiXCR, one entry per CDR3 protein. The sample lists 650,000 to 800,000 distinct CDR3 sequences, about 18% occurring once. To note about this clonotype: Its target is unknown.

The germline V gene has CDR1 SGHKS and CDR2 YYEKEE (reference sequence). The CDR3 is made up of 14 amino acids. Between the trimmed V and J ends, which lost 4 bases and 5 bases, there was a span of 13 bases. General study results and limits: Authors suggested each seasonal flu vaccination may recruit only limited numbers of new T cells.

V is TRBV5-5 and J is TRBJ2-1, with D perhaps matching TRBD2 (6 bases). The TCR comes from a man aged 50-60 years who received an inactivated influenza vaccine. Source: PBMCs from blood, taken roughly 5 days after vaccination. CDR3 residues: CASSIRDWNNEQFF. CDR3 nucleotide sequence: TGTGCCAGCAGCATCCGGGACTGGAACAATGAGCAGTTCTTC.